These 17 T cell receptor beta chains were sequenced from one sample in a study of identical twins. A single record per CDR3 protein comes from TCRdb applying MiXCR to the 5' RACE reads. The table shows 650,000 to 750,000 distinct CDR3 sequences, with about 20% occurring only once. In addition, the sample was reused for a study of T cells expressing NK-cell markers.

Sequencing was carried out using PBMCs. The receptor source for this set is a woman younger than 35 in good health.

This clonotype was seen repeatedly, ten times or more. The V call is TRBV20-1, the J call TRBJ2-1, with D possibly TRBD1 on 5 matching bases. The germline V and J ends were trimmed by 0 bases and 0 bases, with 12 bases remaining between them. The CDR3 contains 16 residues. Looked up from germline, CDR1 is DFQATT and CDR2 is SNEGSKA (reference sequence). CDR3 amino acids: CSARDGRQSSYNEQFF. The CDR3 DNA follows: TGCAGTGCTAGAGATGGTAGACAGAGCTCCTACAATGAGCAGTTCTTC.

The rearrangement joins TRBV20-1 to TRBJ2-1; D is uncertain. V was clipped by 5 bases and J by 9 bases, with 11 bases between them. Germline V gene data show CDR1 as DFQATT and CDR2 as SNEGSKA (reference sequence). There are 11 residues in the CDR3. CDR3 sequence: CSADLATEQFF. The CDR3 DNA follows: TGCAGTGCTGACTTAGCAACTGAGCAGTTCTTC.

This clonotype occurred a few times. The chain is built from TRBV20-1 and TRBJ2-4; D might be TRBD1 (5 bases). The CDR3 sequence is 13 residues long. Per the germline V gene, CDR1 is DFQATT and CDR2 is SNEGSKA (reference sequence). V lost 2 bases, J lost 5 bases, and 10 bases lay in between. The CDR3 protein is CSARRGEQNIQYF. The CDR3 nucleotides are TGCAGTGCTAGAAGGGGCGAACAAAACATTCAGTACTTC.

The chain has TRBV5-1 and TRBJ2-3; D remains ambiguous. CDR1 is SGHRS and CDR2 is YFSETQ in the germline V gene. This CDR3 has 16 amino acids. The V end lost 5 bases, the J end lost 0 bases, and 16 bases lay between the germline ends. CDR3 protein: CASRPLETLSTDTQYF. The CDR3 DNA reads TGCGCCAGCAGGCCCCTTGAGACTCTTAGCACAGATACGCAGTATTTT.

This clonotype was seen a few times. V is TRBV7-9 and J is TRBJ2-1; 7 bases are a match to TRBD2. The CDR3 has 16 amino acids. The germline gives CDR1 SEHNR, CDR2 FQNEAQ (reference sequence). V dropped 1 base and J dropped 8; count of bases not matched to a gene: 11. The CDR3 nucleotides read TGTGCCAGCAGCTTAGGAGGGGCCGGGACTATCGATGAGCAGTTCTTC. The encoded protein is CASSLGGAGTIDEQFF.

V gene TRBV7-9 combines with J gene TRBJ2-1; 7 nucleotides align to TRBD2. The CDR3 spans 16 residues. Germline V gene sequence: CDR1 SEHNR, CDR2 FQNEAQ (reference sequence). Trimming removed 1 base from V and 4 bases from J; junction bases left unmatched: 7. The chain's CDR3 is CASSLDTAGRYNEQFF. The DNA of the CDR3 is TGTGCCAGCAGCTTAGATACAGCGGGGCGATACAATGAGCAGTTCTTC.

This clonotype was found many times. The CDR3 loop is CAISSVGNYGYTF. Here the CDR3 DNA reads TGTGCCATCAGCTCCGTCGGTAACTATGGCTACACCTTC. V usage is TRBV10-3 and J usage is TRBJ1-2; unclear D gene. CDR1 ENHRY and CDR2 SYGVKD come from the germline V gene. V shed 6 bases and J shed 1 base, with 9 bases lying between them. This CDR3 comprises 13 residues.

The chain recombines TRBV29-1 with TRBJ2-5, with D maybe TRBD2 (5 bases). The CDR3 is 14 amino acids. Germline CDR1 and CDR2: SQVTM and ANQGSEA. V was cut by 3 bases and J by 1 base, with 12 bases left in between. The CDR3 is CSVEVGLSQETQYF. The CDR3, as DNA: TGCAGCGTTGAGGTCGGACTTAGCCAAGAGACCCAGTACTTC.

This clonotype was counted only a few times. As DNA, the CDR3 is TGTGCCAGCAGCTTAGTTTGGACTCTTGATACCTACGAGCAGTACTTC. Translation: CASSLVWTLDTYEQYF. The genes are TRBV7-9 and TRBJ2-7; the D gene is possibly TRBD2 (5 bases). CDR3 length: 16 amino acids. V lost 1 base and J 2 bases, leaving 15 bases between the germline ends. Germline V gives CDR1 SEHNR, CDR2 FQNEAQ (reference sequence).

This clonotype showed up just a few times. The V and J genes are TRBV5-1 and TRBJ2-2; tentative D call: TRBD2 (6 bases). Trimming took off 3 bases at V and 4 bases at J, with 19 bases between the two ends. The CDR3 sequence is 17 residues long. CDR1 is SGHRS and CDR2 is YFSETQ in the germline V gene. The CDR3 nucleotides read TGCGCCAGCAGCTCATTAGCGCTCACTAGCCCCACCGGGGAGCTGTTTTTT. It codes for CASSSLALTSPTGELFF.

This chain uses TRBV20-1 with TRBJ1-1; TRBD1 might be the D (5 bases). CDR1 DFQATT and CDR2 SNEGSKA come from the germline V gene (reference sequence). V lost 5 bases, J lost 1 base, and 8 bases lay in between. The CDR3 loop spans 12 amino acids. CDR3 sequence (DNA): TGCAGTGCTGTAACAGGGAACACTGAAGCTTTCTTT. Its protein is CSAVTGNTEAFF.

This clonotype was detected a few times. The chain employs TRBV4-1 and TRBJ1-5; 9 bases map to TRBD1. CDR1 is MGHRA, CDR2 YSYEKL, per germline. J lost 4 bases, V lost 6 bases, and 4 bases had no gene match. This CDR3 is built from 14 residues. The CDR3 DNA is TGCGCCAGCAGGCAGACAGGGGGGAATCAGCCCCAGCATTTT. Its translation is CASRQTGGNQPQHF.

This clonotype was found a few times. The chain carries TRBV6-5 and TRBJ1-2; 7 bases match TRBD1. CDR1 is MNHEY and CDR2 is SVGAGI in the germline V gene. The CDR3 is 13 amino acids. With V trimmed by 0 bases and J by 9 bases, 4 bases remained unmatched. The CDR3 sequence is CASSYSTGYSYTF. The CDR3 coding sequence is TGTGCCAGCAGTTACTCGACAGGGTATAGCTACACCTTC.

The table lists this clonotype with a few counts. V is TRBV21-1 and J is TRBJ2-3; TRBD1 is the table's D call, not checked against the DNA. TRBV21-1 is assigned pseudogene status. This CDR3 comprises 13 residues. The CDR3 nucleotides are TGTGCCAGCACATACGATCCGGGACGGACGCAGTATTTT. As protein: CASTYDPGRTQYF.

This chain joins TRBV7-2 and TRBJ2-5; a weak D match, TRBD2 (6 bases). V was trimmed by 6 bases and J by 5 bases, leaving 22 bases between them. This CDR3 has 16 residues. Germline V gene sequence: CDR1 SGHTA, CDR2 FQGNSA. The CDR3 reads CASSPRWRDRGETQYF. The DNA for the CDR3 is TGTGCCAGCAGTCCCCGCTGGCGGGATAGAGGGGAGACCCAGTACTTC.

The genes are TRBV20-1 and TRBJ2-4, with D perhaps matching TRBD1 or TRBD2 (7 bases each). Between the trimmed V and J ends, which lost 7 bases and 8 bases, there was a span of 18 bases. Germline V CDR1 and CDR2: DFQATT, SNEGSKA (reference sequence). The CDR3 loop spans 13 amino acids. The CDR3 sequence is CSVLAGGRDIQYF. The CDR3 DNA is TGCAGTGTCCTAGCAGGGGGGAGGGACATTCAGTACTTC.

This clonotype came up a few times. The chain is built from TRBV21-1 and TRBJ2-3. TRBV21-1 is tagged as a pseudogene. The CDR3 sequence is 14 residues long. In DNA, the CDR3 is TGTGCCAGCAGCAAAGTAGCGAGCACAGATACGCAGTATTTT. Amino acid sequence: CASSKVASTDTQYF.